This T cell receptor (beta chain) was captured in a study of shared clonotypes between healthy human individuals. Turning to the study itself: Sampling drew on donors who were a couple of women and a few men aged 18 to 49.

Findings and limits, study-wide: Sharing across four donors was seen in approximately 5.2% of naive CD4 clonotypes. Non-shared clonotypes had lower generation probabilities than those shared by all four donors.

The data were produced by immunoSEQ multiplex PCR, yet TCRdb's version contains in-frame clones alone and is incomplete. The table records a few million clones, around 94% of them present only once. Germline V gene sequence: CDR1 MNHEY, CDR2 SMNVEV (reference sequence). The J segment lost 4 bases and the V segment lost 5 bases, leaving 6 bases of the junction unmatched. The length of the CDR3 is 15 residues. Donors were Caucasian adults residing in Nashville, Tennessee, USA. Worth noting for this clone: The antigen is unknown.

The clonotype originates from a man aged 18 to 29 in good health. The V call is TRBV27, the J call TRBJ2-1, with 9 bases that match TRBD1. The sequencing input was naive CD4+ T cells sorted from blood. The sample's subset: CD45RA+ positively selected. Here the CDR3 reads CASSPGTGPYNEQFF. The CDR3 DNA sequence: TGTGCCAGCAGTCCCGGGACAGGGCCTTACAATGAGCAGTTCTTC.